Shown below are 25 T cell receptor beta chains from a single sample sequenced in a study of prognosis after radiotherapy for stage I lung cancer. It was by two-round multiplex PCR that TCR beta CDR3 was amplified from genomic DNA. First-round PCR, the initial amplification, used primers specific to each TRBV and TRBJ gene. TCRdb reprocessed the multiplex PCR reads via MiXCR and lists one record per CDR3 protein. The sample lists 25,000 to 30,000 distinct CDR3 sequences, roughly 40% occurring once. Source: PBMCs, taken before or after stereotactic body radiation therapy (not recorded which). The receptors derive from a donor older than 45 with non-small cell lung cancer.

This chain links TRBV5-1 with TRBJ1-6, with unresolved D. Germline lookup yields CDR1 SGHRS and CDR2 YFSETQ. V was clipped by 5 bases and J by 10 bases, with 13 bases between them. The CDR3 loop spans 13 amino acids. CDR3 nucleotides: TGCGCCAGCAGTAGGGATTTGGAATCACCCCTCCACTTT. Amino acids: CASSRDLESPLHF.

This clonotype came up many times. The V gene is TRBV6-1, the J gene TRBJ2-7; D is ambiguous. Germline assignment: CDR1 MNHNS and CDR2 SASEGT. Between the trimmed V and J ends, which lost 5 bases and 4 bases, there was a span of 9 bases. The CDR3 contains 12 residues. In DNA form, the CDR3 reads TGTGCCAGCAGTAAATCTGAATACGAGCAGTACTTC. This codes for CASSKSEYEQYF.

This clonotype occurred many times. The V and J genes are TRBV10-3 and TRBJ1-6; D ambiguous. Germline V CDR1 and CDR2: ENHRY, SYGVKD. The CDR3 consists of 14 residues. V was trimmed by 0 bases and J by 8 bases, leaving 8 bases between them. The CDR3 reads CAISESDSDSPLHF. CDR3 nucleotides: TGTGCCATCAGTGAGTCGGATTCGGATTCACCCCTCCACTTT.

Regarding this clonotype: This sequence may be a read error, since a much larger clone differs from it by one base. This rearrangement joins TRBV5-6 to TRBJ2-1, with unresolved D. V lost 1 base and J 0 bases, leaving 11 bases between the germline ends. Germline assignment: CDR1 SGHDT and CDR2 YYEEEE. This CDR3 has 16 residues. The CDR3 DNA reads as TGTGCCAGCAGCTTGTTAGGGCCGAGCTCCTACAATGAGCAGTTCTTC. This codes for CASSLLGPSSYNEQFF.

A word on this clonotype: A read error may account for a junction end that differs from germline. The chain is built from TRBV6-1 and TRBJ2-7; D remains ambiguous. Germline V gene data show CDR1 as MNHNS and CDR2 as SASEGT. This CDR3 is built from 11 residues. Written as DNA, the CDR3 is TGTGCCAGCGTGGTTGCTTACGATCAGTACTTC. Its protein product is CASVVAYDQYF.

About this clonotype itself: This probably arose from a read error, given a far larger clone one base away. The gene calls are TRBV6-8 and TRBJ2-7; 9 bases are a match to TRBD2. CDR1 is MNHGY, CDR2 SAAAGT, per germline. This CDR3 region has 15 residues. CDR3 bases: TGTGCCAGCATTTACATTCGCGGGAGGGCCTACGAGCAGTACTTC. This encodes CASIYIRGRAYEQYF.

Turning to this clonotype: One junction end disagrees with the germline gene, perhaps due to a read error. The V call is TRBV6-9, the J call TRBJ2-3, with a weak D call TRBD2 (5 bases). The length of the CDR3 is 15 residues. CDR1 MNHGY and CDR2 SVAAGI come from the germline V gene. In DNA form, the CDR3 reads TGTGCCGGCAGTTCGAGGGTACTAATCACAGATACGCAGTATTTT. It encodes CAGSSRVLITDTQYF.

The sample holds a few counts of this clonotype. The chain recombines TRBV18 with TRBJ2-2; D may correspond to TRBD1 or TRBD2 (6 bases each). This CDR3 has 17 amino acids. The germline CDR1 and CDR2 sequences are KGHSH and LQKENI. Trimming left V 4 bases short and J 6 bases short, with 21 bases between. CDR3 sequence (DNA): TGTGCCAGCTCACTTAGGACACAGGGAGGAAGCGCCGGGGAGCTGTTTTTT. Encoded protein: CASSLRTQGGSAGELFF. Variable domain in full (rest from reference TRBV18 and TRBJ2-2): NAGVMQNPRHLVRRRGQEARLRCSPMKGHSHVYWYRQLPEEGLKFMVYLQKENIIDESGMPKERFSAEFPKEGPSILRIQQVVRGDSAAYFCASSLRTQGGSAGELFFGEGSRLTVL.

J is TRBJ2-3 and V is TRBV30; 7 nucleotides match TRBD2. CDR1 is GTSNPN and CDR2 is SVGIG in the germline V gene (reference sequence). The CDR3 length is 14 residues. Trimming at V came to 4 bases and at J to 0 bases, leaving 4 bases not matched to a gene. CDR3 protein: CAWTLAESTDTQYF. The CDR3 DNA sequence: TGTGCCTGGACCCTAGCGGAGAGCACAGATACGCAGTATTTT.

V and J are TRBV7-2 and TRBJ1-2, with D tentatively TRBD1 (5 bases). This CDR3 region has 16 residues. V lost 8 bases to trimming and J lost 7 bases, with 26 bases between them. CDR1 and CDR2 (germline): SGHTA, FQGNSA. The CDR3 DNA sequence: TGTGCCAGCGGTGGGGGTGGCAGTGCCCTATATCGTGGCTACACCTTC. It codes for CASGGGGSALYRGYTF.

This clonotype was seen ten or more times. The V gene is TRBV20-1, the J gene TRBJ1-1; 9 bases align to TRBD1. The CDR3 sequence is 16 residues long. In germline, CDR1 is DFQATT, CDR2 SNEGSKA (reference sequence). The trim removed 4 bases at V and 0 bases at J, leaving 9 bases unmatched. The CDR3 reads CSAKSPTGGLNTEAFF. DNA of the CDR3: TGCAGTGCTAAAAGCCCGACAGGGGGTCTGAACACTGAAGCTTTCTTT.

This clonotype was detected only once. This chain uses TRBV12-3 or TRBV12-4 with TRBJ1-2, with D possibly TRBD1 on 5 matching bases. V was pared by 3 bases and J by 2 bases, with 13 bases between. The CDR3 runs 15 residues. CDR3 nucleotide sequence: TGTGCCAGCAGTTTCGGGGGACTTGTGAACTATGGCTACACCTTC. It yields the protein CASSFGGLVNYGYTF.

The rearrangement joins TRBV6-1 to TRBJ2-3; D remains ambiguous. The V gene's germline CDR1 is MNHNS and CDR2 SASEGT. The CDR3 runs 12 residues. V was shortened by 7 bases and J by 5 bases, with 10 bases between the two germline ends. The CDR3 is CASTLDGDTQYF. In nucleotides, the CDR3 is TGTGCCAGCACTTTAGACGGAGATACGCAGTATTTT.

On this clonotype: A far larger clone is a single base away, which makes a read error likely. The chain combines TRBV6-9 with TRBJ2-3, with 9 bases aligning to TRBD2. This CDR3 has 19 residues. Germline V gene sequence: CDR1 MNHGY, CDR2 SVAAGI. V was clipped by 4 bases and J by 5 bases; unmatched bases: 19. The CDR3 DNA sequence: TGTGCCAGCAGTTCCAATTTCCCGGGACTAGCCGGGGACATAGATACGCAGTATTTT. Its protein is CASSSNFPGLAGDIDTQYF.

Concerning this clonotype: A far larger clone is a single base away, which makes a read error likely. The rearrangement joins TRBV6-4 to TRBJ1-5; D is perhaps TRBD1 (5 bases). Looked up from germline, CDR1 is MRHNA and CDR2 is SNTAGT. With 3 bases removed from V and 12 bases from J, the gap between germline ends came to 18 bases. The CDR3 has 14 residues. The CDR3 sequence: CASSEAGQYRDQHF. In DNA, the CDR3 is TGTGCCAGCAGTGAAGCGGGGCAGTACCGAGACCAGCATTTT.

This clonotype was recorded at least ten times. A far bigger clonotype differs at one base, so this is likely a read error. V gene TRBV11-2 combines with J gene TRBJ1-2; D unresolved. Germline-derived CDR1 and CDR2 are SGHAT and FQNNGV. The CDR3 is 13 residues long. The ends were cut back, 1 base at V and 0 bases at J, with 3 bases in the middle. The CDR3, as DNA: TGTGCCAGCAGCTTAGGGCCTAACTATGGCTACACCTTC. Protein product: CASSLGPNYGYTF.

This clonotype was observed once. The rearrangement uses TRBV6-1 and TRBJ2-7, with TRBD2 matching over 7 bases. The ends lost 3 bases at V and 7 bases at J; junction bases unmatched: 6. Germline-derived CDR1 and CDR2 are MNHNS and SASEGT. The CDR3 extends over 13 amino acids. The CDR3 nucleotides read TGTGCCAGCAGTGAGGGGGGGGTTGTGGAGCAGTACTTC. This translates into CASSEGGVVEQYF.

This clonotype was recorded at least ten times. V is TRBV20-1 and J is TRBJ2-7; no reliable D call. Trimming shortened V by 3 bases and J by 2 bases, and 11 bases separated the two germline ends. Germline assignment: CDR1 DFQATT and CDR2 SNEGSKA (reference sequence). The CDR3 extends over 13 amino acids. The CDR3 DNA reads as TGCAGTGCTAGTGTGTCAGCTACCTACGAGCAGTACTTC. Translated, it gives CSASVSATYEQYF.

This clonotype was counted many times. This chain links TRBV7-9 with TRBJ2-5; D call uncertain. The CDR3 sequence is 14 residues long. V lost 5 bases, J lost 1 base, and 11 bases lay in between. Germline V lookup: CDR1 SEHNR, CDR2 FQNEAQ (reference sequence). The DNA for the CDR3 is TGTGCCAGCAGCCGCGCAGGCTCCCAAGAGACCCAGTACTTC. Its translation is CASSRAGSQETQYF.

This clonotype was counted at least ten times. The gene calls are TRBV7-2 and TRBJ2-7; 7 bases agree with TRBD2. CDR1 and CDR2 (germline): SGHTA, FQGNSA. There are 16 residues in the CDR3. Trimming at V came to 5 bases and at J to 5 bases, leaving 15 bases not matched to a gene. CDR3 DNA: TGTGCCAGCAGCCCCGGACTAGTGTTGGCGGGAAACGAGCAGTACTTC. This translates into CASSPGLVLAGNEQYF. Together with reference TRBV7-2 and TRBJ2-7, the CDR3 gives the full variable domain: GAGVSQSPSNKVTEKGKDVELRCDPISGHTALYWYRQSLGQGLEFLIYFQGNSAPDKSGLPSDRFSAERTGGSVSTLTIQRTQQEDSAVYLCASSPGLVLAGNEQYFGPGTRLTVT.

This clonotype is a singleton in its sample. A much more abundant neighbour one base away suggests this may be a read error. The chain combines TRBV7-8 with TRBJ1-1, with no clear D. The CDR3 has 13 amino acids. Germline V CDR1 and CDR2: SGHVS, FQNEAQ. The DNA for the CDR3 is TGTGCCAGCAGCCCTAGAGAGGCCACTGAAGCTTTATTT. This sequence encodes CASSPREATEALF.

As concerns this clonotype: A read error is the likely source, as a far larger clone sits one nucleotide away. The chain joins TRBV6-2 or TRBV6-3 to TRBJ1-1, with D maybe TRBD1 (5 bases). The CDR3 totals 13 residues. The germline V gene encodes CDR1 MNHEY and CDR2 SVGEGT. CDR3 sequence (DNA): TGTGCCAGCAGTTTGGGGCTGAACACTGAAGCTTTATTT. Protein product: CASSLGLNTEALF.

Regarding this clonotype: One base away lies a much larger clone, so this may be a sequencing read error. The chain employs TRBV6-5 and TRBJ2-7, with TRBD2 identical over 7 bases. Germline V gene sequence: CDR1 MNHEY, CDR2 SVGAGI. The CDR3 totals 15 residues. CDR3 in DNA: TGTGCCAGCGGTGAAGGTGGTAGCGGGTCCTACGATCAGTACTTC. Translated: CASGEGGSGSYDQYF.

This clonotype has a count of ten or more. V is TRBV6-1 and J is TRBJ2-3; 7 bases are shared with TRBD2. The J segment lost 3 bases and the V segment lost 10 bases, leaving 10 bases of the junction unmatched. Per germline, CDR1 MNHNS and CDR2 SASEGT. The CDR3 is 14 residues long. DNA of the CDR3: TGTGCCACTAGCGTCGGCGGGGGAACAGATACGCAGTATTTT. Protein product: CATSVGGGTDTQYF.

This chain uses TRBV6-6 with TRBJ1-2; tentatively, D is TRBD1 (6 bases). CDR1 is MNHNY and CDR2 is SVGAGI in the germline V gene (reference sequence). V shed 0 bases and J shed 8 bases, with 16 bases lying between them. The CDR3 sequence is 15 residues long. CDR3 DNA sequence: TGTGCCAGCAGTTACTCGGGGGCCCATGGTCGGGGCTACACCTTC. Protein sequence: CASSYSGAHGRGYTF.